This T cell receptor beta chain is from a study of T-cell reconstitution after alpha-beta-depleted transplantation in children. Germline lookup yields CDR1 SQVTM and CDR2 ANQGSEA. The V and J ends lost 4 bases and 2 bases respectively, with 10 bases between them. The CDR3 loop spans 13 amino acids. TCRbeta library construction was performed incorporating unique molecular identifiers. In TCRdb, the PCR reads were re-called with MiXCR into one record per CDR3 protein. The data show about a million distinct CDR3 sequences, about 26% seen once. This clonotype was observed a handful of times. This TCR came from a boy younger than two who had a stem cell transplant for SCID, so the T cells may come from the graft donor. This chain links TRBV29-1 with TRBJ2-3; TRBD1 is a possible D gene (5 bases). This specimen was PBMCs, mostly from graft donor cells, taken 360 days after TCRalphabeta/CD19-depleted stem cell transplant. CDR3: CSVAADNTDTQYF. CDR3 bases: TGCAGCGTTGCCGCGGACAACACAGATACGCAGTATTTT.